A selection of T cell receptor beta chains follows, all from one sample in a study of shared T cell receptors in the human thymus. Assay used: immunoSEQ multiplex PCR; TCRdb lists only in-frame clones, some missing. Among approximately 760,000 clones, around 85% were seen once, and the ten largest hold approximately 0.01%. This sample also appeared in a second study, on human thymus T cells.

Input material: thymocytes. The origin of the receptors is a girl less than two years old with a congenital heart defect. CDR3s include the opening cysteine and the closing phenylalanine or tryptophan.

>TRBJ1-1|TRBV5-8
CASSARDRNTEAFF
>TRBJ2-4|TRBV30
CAWSAQGLGPLQNIQYF
>TRBJ2-2|TRBV4-2
CASSQGRATGVNTGELFF
>TRBJ2-5|TRBV27
CASSSRVLAGGQETQYF
>TRBJ2-7|TRBV19
CASSIRRTGDGIYEQYF
>TRBJ1-6|TRBV9
CASSARGSGRVNSPLHF
>TRBJ1-5|TRBV18
CASSRREMRRNQPQHF
>TRBJ1-4|TRBV6-1
CASREQPATNEKLFF
>TRBJ1-5|TRBV18
CASSPGQGSGQPQHF
>TRBJ1-5|TRBV28
CASSLQLRTGADQPQHF
>TRBJ1-3|TRBV4-3
CASSQRDQTGLGNTIYF
>TRBJ2-3|TRBV30
CAWSVLFDGASGGSTDTQYF
>TRBJ1-6|TRBV2
CASSGDRGQSYSPLHF
>TRBJ1-5|TRBV6-1
CASSEGPPACNQPQHF
>TRBJ1-5|TRBV5-4
CASSFSGEGQPQHF
>TRBJ2-7|TRBV25-1
CASSERFPGLEQYF
>TRBJ2-7|TRBV11-2
CASAGPDFYEQYF
>TRBJ1-6|TRBV4-3
CASSAYPPPGQGSYNSPLHF
>TRBJ1-2|TRBV11-2
CASSLSLGHPSNYGYTF
>TRBJ1-6|TRBV7-9
CASSLAGTGEVSSPLHF
>TRBJ1-1|TRBV5-6
CASSPRCTVNTEAFF
>TRBJ1-1|TRBV4-1
CASTPVEGAEAFF
>TRBJ1-1|TRBV4-3
CASSQDSVLAGGTEAFF
>TRBJ2-2|TRBV7-2
CASSYPHRDRGLVTGELFF
>TRBJ2-3|TRBV28
CASRRWETDTQYF
>TRBJ2-2|TRBV4-1
CASSQIQVTNTGELFF
>TRBJ2-2|TRBV5-8
CASSRGLAPGELFF
>TRBJ2-7|TRBV5-5
CASSLQTGKKSYEQYF
>TRBJ2-5|TRBV7-8
CASSSTMTGYQETQYF
>TRBJ1-6|TRBV5-6
CASSPGQGSYNSPLHF
>TRBJ1-3|TRBV11-2
CASRESRGPGNTIYF
>TRBJ1-1|TRBV6-1
CASSEEGSGEWNTEAFF
>TRBJ2-3|TRBV10-3
CAIRARLARTRYTDTQYF
>TRBJ2-3|TRBV9
CASSVEGASTDTQYF
>TRBJ2-1|TRBV15
CATSREVAGFRMDEQFF
>TRBJ2-1|TRBV6-1
CASSDGQGGWFREQFF
>TRBJ1-4|TRBV4-1
CASSQTGAAGEKLFF
>TRBJ1-6|TRBV14
CASSQDHEPLINYNSPLHF
>TRBJ1-1|TRBV10-2
CASGTGERMNTEAFF
>TRBJ1-2|TRBV5-1
CASRGPGNGYTF
>TRBJ2-1|TRBV5-4
CASSRVGPTRAYNEQFF
>TRBJ2-1|TRBV9
CASSGGSYNEQFF
>TRBJ2-7|TRBV4-3
CASSQEDRAYEQYF
>TRBJ1-2|TRBV7-9
CASSLARDRDGGYTF
>TRBJ1-2|TRBV27
CASRPDKRQGPRGYTF
>TRBJ1-2|TRBV27
CASSFGTGYGYTF